Presented here are 12 T cell receptor beta chains from one specimen sequenced in a study of T cell changes during pregnancy in multiple sclerosis. TCRdb's copy holds only in-frame clones and misses some; the assay was immunoSEQ multiplex PCR. Here the sample spans around 80,000 clones, approximately 95% being singletons. This specimen was peripheral blood, taken in the second trimester of pregnancy. These receptors originate from a female donor in good health, enrolled as a control in a pregnancy study.

This clone has a handful of counts. The V and J genes are TRBV5-1 and TRBJ1-1, with D possibly being TRBD1 (5 bases). This CDR3 comprises 14 residues. V dropped 0 bases and J dropped 4 bases, with 10 bases sitting between them. Germline CDR1 and CDR2: SGHRS and YFSETQ. CDR3 DNA: TGCGCCAGCAGCTTGGAGGGGTCTGGCACTGAAGCTTTCTTT. Amino acid sequence: CASSLEGSGTEAFF.

V gene TRBV6-1 combines with J gene TRBJ1-1; D not resolved. The CDR3 is 13 residues long. V was pared by 2 bases and J by 12 bases, with 16 bases between. Germline CDR1 and CDR2: MNHNS and SASEGT. CDR3 sequence (DNA): TGTGCCAGCAGTGAAAATCCCCAGGCCCTATCTTTCTTT. Its protein product is CASSENPQALSFF.

This chain joins TRBV27 and TRBJ2-1, with TRBD2 matching 9 bases. With V trimmed by 2 bases and J by 6 bases, 14 bases remained unmatched. Germline loops: CDR1 MNHEY, CDR2 SMNVEV (reference sequence). The CDR3 totals 18 residues. The DNA of the CDR3 is TGTGCCAGCAGTTTACGGACTATGGGTGTAGCGGGAGCCAATGAGCAGTTCTTC. Encoded protein: CASSLRTMGVAGANEQFF.

The CDR3 protein is CASSTLGGSTEAFF. CDR3 coding DNA: TGTGCCAGTAGTACCCTCGGGGGGAGTACTGAAGCTTTCTTT. This chain links TRBV19 with TRBJ1-1; D perhaps matches TRBD1 (5 bases). CDR1 is LNHDA and CDR2 is SQIVND in the germline V gene (reference sequence). CDR3 length equals 14 residues. The ends were cut back, 4 bases at V and 5 bases at J, with 14 bases in the middle.

The chain is built from TRBV25-1 and TRBJ2-5; possible D gene TRBD2, 5 bases. V was cut by 3 bases and J by 2 bases, with 13 bases left in between. Per germline, CDR1 MGHDK and CDR2 SYGVNS. The CDR3 contains 15 residues. CDR3 sequence (DNA): TGTGCCAGCAGTGAGGGATCGGGAAATCAAGAGACCCAGTACTTC. It encodes CASSEGSGNQETQYF.

This rearrangement joins TRBV6-1 to TRBJ2-7; 12 positions agree with TRBD1. This CDR3 spans 16 amino acids. V gave up 3 bases and J gave up 7 bases; unmatched junction bases: 10. Germline values: CDR1 MNHNS, CDR2 SASEGT. DNA for the CDR3: TGTGCCAGCAGTGATCAGCCGGGACAGGGGGCGAGGGAGCAGTACTTC. This sequence encodes CASSDQPGQGAREQYF.

V gene TRBV4-1 combines with J gene TRBJ2-7, with a tentative D call TRBD2 (5 bases). The length of the CDR3 is 15 residues. The V and J ends lost 1 base and 5 bases respectively, with 15 bases between them. The germline V gene encodes CDR1 MGHRA and CDR2 YSYEKL. Here the CDR3 DNA reads TGCGCCAGCAGCCAAGTATGGGGAAATAGCGACGAGCAGTACTTC. It is translated as CASSQVWGNSDEQYF.

The CDR3 reads CASSSRTGETGELFF. CDR3 coding DNA: TGTGCCAGCAGTTCCAGGACAGGGGAGACCGGGGAGCTGTTTTTT. This chain links TRBV27 with TRBJ2-2; 9 nucleotides line up with TRBD1. This CDR3 is built from 15 residues. V shed 4 bases, J shed 5 bases, and the junction held 5 bases outside the gene matches. Germline lookup yields CDR1 MNHEY and CDR2 SMNVEV (reference sequence).

J is TRBJ1-5 and V is TRBV5-6; 8 positions match TRBD1. From germline, CDR1 is SGHDT and CDR2 YYEEEE. The CDR3 sequence is 16 residues long. The trim removed 0 bases at V and 0 bases at J, leaving 2 bases unmatched. CDR3 protein: CASSLGTGYSNQPQHF. CDR3 sequence (DNA): TGTGCCAGCAGCTTGGGGACAGGGTATAGCAATCAGCCCCAGCATTTT.

The chain couples TRBV5-1 to TRBJ2-5, with D maybe TRBD1 (5 bases). Germline loops: CDR1 SGHRS, CDR2 YFSETQ. This CDR3 contains 14 residues. Trimming cost V 4 bases and J 4 bases, with 14 bases left between them. The CDR3 bases are TGCGCCAGCAGCATTACCCAGGGCGGAGAGACCCAGTACTTC. Encoded protein: CASSITQGGETQYF.

This clone has only one observation. The V gene is TRBV20-1, the J gene TRBJ2-7; a weak D match, TRBD2 (5 bases). The germline V and J ends were trimmed by 6 bases and 9 bases, with 12 bases remaining between them. This CDR3 contains 10 residues. Germline V gene sequence: CDR1 DFQATT, CDR2 SNEGSKA (reference sequence). CDR3 loop: CSADQEGQYF. DNA of the CDR3: TGCAGTGCCGACCAAGAGGGGCAGTACTTC.

The chain couples TRBV6-5 to TRBJ2-1; no clear D. This CDR3 is built from 12 residues. Germline V gives CDR1 MNHEY, CDR2 SVGAGI. Trimming cost V 5 bases and J 5 bases, with 7 bases left between them. CDR3 coding DNA: TGTGCCAGCAGTGACTTAAACAATGAGCAGTTCTTC. This translates into CASSDLNNEQFF.